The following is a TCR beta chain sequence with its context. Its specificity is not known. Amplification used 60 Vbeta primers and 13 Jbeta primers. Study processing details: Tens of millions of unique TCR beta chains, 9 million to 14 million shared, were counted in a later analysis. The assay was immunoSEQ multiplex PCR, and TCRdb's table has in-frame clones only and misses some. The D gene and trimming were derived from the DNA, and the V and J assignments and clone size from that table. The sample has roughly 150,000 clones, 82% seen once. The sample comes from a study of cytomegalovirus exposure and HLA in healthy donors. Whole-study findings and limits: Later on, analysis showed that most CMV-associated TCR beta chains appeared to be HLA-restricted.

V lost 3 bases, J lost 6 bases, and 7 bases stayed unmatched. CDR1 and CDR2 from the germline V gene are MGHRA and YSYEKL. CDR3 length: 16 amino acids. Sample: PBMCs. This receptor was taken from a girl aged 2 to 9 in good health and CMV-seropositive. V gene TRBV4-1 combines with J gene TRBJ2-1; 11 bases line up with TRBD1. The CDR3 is CASSQPAGTGGNEQFF. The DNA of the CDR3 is TGCGCCAGCAGCCAGCCGGCCGGGACAGGGGGCAATGAGCAGTTCTTC.